A selection of T cell receptor beta chains follows, all from one sample in a study of blood T cell repertoires in COVID-19. Here immunoSEQ multiplex PCR was the method, and the copy in TCRdb shows in-frame clones only, minus some. There are 100,000 to 150,000 clones in the sample; about 85% occur only once, and about 10% lies in the top ten. Sequenced input: peripheral blood. These receptor sequences come from a man aged 55 to 69 with acute or convalescent COVID-19. CDR3s include the opening cysteine and the closing phenylalanine or tryptophan. The order of the fields is CDR3 protein, CDR3 DNA, J gene, D gene, clone size, V gene. A D gene is named only where the DNA matches it firmly. Some rows have no size entry. The others give once, few or many, or a class for an expanded clone.

CDR3aa: CASSLNRGGYTF
CDR3nt: TGTGCCAGCAGCTTAAACAGGGGCGGCTACACCTTC
j_gene: TRBJ1-2
d_gene: TRBD1
abundance: once
v_gene: TRBV5-8

CDR3aa: CASSVTGFGEKLFF
CDR3nt: TGTGCCAGCAGCGTGACAGGGTTCGGTGAAAAACTGTTTTTT
j_gene: TRBJ1-4
d_gene: TRBD1
abundance: .
v_gene: TRBV9

CDR3aa: CAPKTQGPAEKLFF
CDR3nt: TGCGCCCCCAAGACACAGGGGCCGGCCGAAAAACTGTTTTTT
j_gene: TRBJ1-4
d_gene: TRBD1
abundance: .
v_gene: TRBV23-1

CDR3aa: CASSFTGTGSEQYF
CDR3nt: TGTGCCAGCAGTTTTACCGGGACAGGGAGCGAGCAGTACTTC
j_gene: TRBJ2-7
d_gene: TRBD1
abundance: few
v_gene: TRBV27

CDR3aa: CASSRIQGQGAGTGANVLTF
CDR3nt: TGTGCCAGCAGCCGAATACAGGGACAGGGGGCTGGGACTGGGGCCAACGTCCTGACTTTC
j_gene: TRBJ2-6
d_gene: TRBD1
abundance: .
v_gene: TRBV28

CDR3aa: CASSQVYTGTGEAFF
CDR3nt: TGCGCCAGCAGCCAAGTTTATACCGGGACAGGGGAAGCTTTCTTT
j_gene: TRBJ1-1
d_gene: TRBD1
abundance: .
v_gene: TRBV4-1

CDR3aa: CASSTTGGYTF
CDR3nt: TGCGCCAGCAGTACAACAGGCGGCTACACCTTC
j_gene: TRBJ1-2
d_gene: .
abundance: .
v_gene: TRBV10-2

CDR3aa: CASSSRIYSPEQGAPRDYGYTF
CDR3nt: TGTGCCAGCAGTTCCAGGATCTATTCCCCCGAACAGGGGGCCCCGAGGGACTATGGCTACACCTTC
j_gene: TRBJ1-2
d_gene: TRBD1
abundance: .
v_gene: TRBV28

CDR3aa: CASSSNPGLTYNEQFF
CDR3nt: TGTGCCAGCAGTTCTAACCCGGGACTCACCTACAATGAGCAGTTCTTC
j_gene: TRBJ2-1
d_gene: .
abundance: .
v_gene: TRBV27

CDR3aa: CASSFRGQPQHF
CDR3nt: TGTGCCAGCAGTTTCCGGGGTCAGCCCCAGCATTTT
j_gene: TRBJ1-5
d_gene: .
abundance: .
v_gene: TRBV27

CDR3aa: CASSRPGQGRDTQYF
CDR3nt: TGTGCCAGTAGTCGGCCGGGACAGGGTAGAGATACGCAGTATTTT
j_gene: TRBJ2-3
d_gene: TRBD1
abundance: .
v_gene: TRBV19

CDR3aa: CASSTAGLSYNEQFF
CDR3nt: TGTGCCAGCAGCACAGCGGGCCTCTCCTACAATGAGCAGTTCTTC
j_gene: TRBJ2-1
d_gene: .
abundance: .
v_gene: TRBV9

CDR3aa: CASSSILAGVSDTQYF
CDR3nt: TGTGCCAGTAGCAGCATACTAGCGGGAGTCTCAGATACGCAGTATTTT
j_gene: TRBJ2-3
d_gene: TRBD2
abundance: .
v_gene: TRBV19

CDR3aa: CASTERSRGTEAFF
CDR3nt: TGTGCCAGCACCGAGAGGAGCAGGGGCACTGAAGCTTTCTTT
j_gene: TRBJ1-1
d_gene: .
abundance: .
v_gene: TRBV6-4

CDR3aa: CSVGPPGAYEQYF
CDR3nt: TGCAGCGTTGGCCCCCCGGGGGCCTACGAGCAGTACTTC
j_gene: TRBJ2-7
d_gene: .
abundance: .
v_gene: TRBV29-1

CDR3aa: CASSQGASGNSPLHF
CDR3nt: TGTGCCAGCAGCCAGGGGGCTTCGGGTAATTCACCCCTCCACTTT
j_gene: TRBJ1-6
d_gene: TRBD1
abundance: once
v_gene: TRBV6-5

CDR3aa: CASSQTSGQTYEQYF
CDR3nt: TGTGCCAGCAGCCAAACGTCGGGACAGACCTACGAGCAGTACTTC
j_gene: TRBJ2-7
d_gene: TRBD1
abundance: few
v_gene: TRBV7-8

CDR3aa: CASSPSQDYEQYF
CDR3nt: TGTGCCAGCTCACCATCACAGGACTACGAGCAGTACTTC
j_gene: TRBJ2-7
d_gene: .
abundance: .
v_gene: TRBV18

CDR3aa: CASSENLQGAEPQHF
CDR3nt: TGTGCCAGCAGCGAAAATTTACAGGGGGCGGAGCCCCAGCATTTT
j_gene: TRBJ1-5
d_gene: TRBD1
abundance: .
v_gene: TRBV2

CDR3aa: CASSPESGRAGELFF
CDR3nt: TGTGCCAGCTCACCGGAATCCGGGAGAGCCGGGGAGCTGTTTTTT
j_gene: TRBJ2-2
d_gene: .
abundance: .
v_gene: TRBV18

CDR3aa: CASRADRGRGTGELFF
CDR3nt: TGCGCCAGCAGGGCAGACAGGGGGCGCGGAACCGGGGAGCTGTTTTTT
j_gene: TRBJ2-2
d_gene: TRBD1
abundance: .
v_gene: TRBV5-1

CDR3aa: CASSEMGPGLSTDTQYF
CDR3nt: TGTGCCAGCAGTGAAATGGGTCCGGGACTCAGCACAGATACGCAGTATTTT
j_gene: TRBJ2-3
d_gene: .
abundance: .
v_gene: TRBV2

CDR3aa: CASSVPGGELFF
CDR3nt: TGTGCCAGTAGCGTTCCGGGCGGGGAGCTGTTTTTT
j_gene: TRBJ2-2
d_gene: .
abundance: .
v_gene: TRBV19

CDR3aa: CASSWTGSYGYTF
CDR3nt: TGTGCCAGTAGTTGGACAGGGAGCTATGGCTACACCTTC
j_gene: TRBJ1-2
d_gene: TRBD1
abundance: .
v_gene: TRBV19

CDR3aa: CASSIEASMYEQYF
CDR3nt: TGTGCCAGTAGTATAGAGGCCAGTATGTACGAGCAGTACTTC
j_gene: TRBJ2-7
d_gene: .
abundance: .
v_gene: TRBV19

CDR3aa: CASSSRNSPGQGSRQPQHF
CDR3nt: TGTGCCAGTAGTTCGCGCAACTCACCGGGACAGGGATCCCGTCAGCCCCAGCATTTT
j_gene: TRBJ1-5
d_gene: TRBD1
abundance: .
v_gene: TRBV19

CDR3aa: CASSVVPTGTYGYTF
CDR3nt: TGTGCCAGCAGCGTAGTCCCTACAGGTACCTATGGCTACACCTTC
j_gene: TRBJ1-2
d_gene: .
abundance: .
v_gene: TRBV9

CDR3aa: CASSSHSSGRGNEQFF
CDR3nt: TGTGCCAGCAGTTCCCATAGTAGCGGGAGGGGCAATGAGCAGTTCTTC
j_gene: TRBJ2-1
d_gene: TRBD2
abundance: few
v_gene: TRBV27

CDR3aa: CASSASGRSEQYF
CDR3nt: TGTGCCAGCAGTGCCAGCGGGAGATCCGAGCAGTACTTC
j_gene: TRBJ2-7
d_gene: TRBD2
abundance: .
v_gene: TRBV2

CDR3aa: CASSSLDTQYF
CDR3nt: TGCGCCAGCAGCTCCCTGGATACGCAGTATTTT
j_gene: TRBJ2-3
d_gene: .
abundance: once
v_gene: TRBV5-1

CDR3aa: CASSPARGDLVNTEAFF
CDR3nt: TGTGCCAGCAGCCCAGCCAGGGGGGACCTCGTGAACACTGAAGCTTTCTTT
j_gene: TRBJ1-1
d_gene: TRBD1
abundance: .
v_gene: TRBV7-9

CDR3aa: CASSPPPGGLQPQHF
CDR3nt: TGTGCCAGCAGCCCCCCGCCAGGGGGCCTTCAGCCCCAGCATTTT
j_gene: TRBJ1-5
d_gene: TRBD1
abundance: .
v_gene: TRBV14

CDR3aa: CASSYQSYQETQYF
CDR3nt: TGTGCCAGCAGTTATCAGTCGTACCAAGAGACCCAGTACTTC
j_gene: TRBJ2-5
d_gene: .
abundance: .
v_gene: TRBV6-5

CDR3aa: CASSLVGLVPNEQFF
CDR3nt: TGTGCCAGCAGTTTAGTCGGACTAGTGCCCAATGAGCAGTTCTTC
j_gene: TRBJ2-1
d_gene: TRBD2
abundance: .
v_gene: TRBV27

CDR3aa: CASSFGLAGGNTETQYF
CDR3nt: TGTGCCAGCAGCTTTGGACTAGCGGGAGGGAACACAGAGACCCAGTACTTC
j_gene: TRBJ2-5
d_gene: TRBD2
abundance: .
v_gene: TRBV11-3

CDR3aa: CASSLYVGDTEAFF
CDR3nt: TGTGCCAGCAGCTTGTACGTAGGAGACACTGAAGCTTTCTTT
j_gene: TRBJ1-1
d_gene: .
abundance: .
v_gene: TRBV5-4

CDR3aa: CSASSWRSSGGGEQYF
CDR3nt: TGCAGTGCTAGTTCCTGGAGATCTAGCGGCGGGGGGGAGCAGTACTTC
j_gene: TRBJ2-7
d_gene: TRBD2
abundance: .
v_gene: TRBV20-1

CDR3aa: CSVGRRLAGGGEQYF
CDR3nt: TGCAGCGTTGGCCGGCGTCTAGCGGGAGGAGGCGAGCAGTACTTC
j_gene: TRBJ2-7
d_gene: TRBD2
abundance: once
v_gene: TRBV29-1

CDR3aa: CSVEDPLAGSYNEQFF
CDR3nt: TGCAGCGTTGAAGATCCCCTAGCGGGATCCTACAATGAGCAGTTCTTC
j_gene: TRBJ2-1
d_gene: TRBD2
abundance: .
v_gene: TRBV29-1

CDR3aa: CASSGDRGVGEKLFF
CDR3nt: TGTGCCAGCAGCGGGGACAGGGGTGTAGGTGAAAAACTGTTTTTT
j_gene: TRBJ1-4
d_gene: TRBD1
abundance: .
v_gene: TRBV2

CDR3aa: CASSLSGGSWETQYF
CDR3nt: TGTGCCAGCAGCTTAAGTGGCGGGAGCTGGGAGACCCAGTACTTC
j_gene: TRBJ2-5
d_gene: TRBD2
abundance: .
v_gene: TRBV7-8

CDR3aa: CASSPNREGEQFF
CDR3nt: TGTGCCAGCAGCCCTAACAGGGAAGGTGAGCAGTTCTTC
j_gene: TRBJ2-1
d_gene: .
abundance: .
v_gene: TRBV7-3

CDR3aa: CASNVAASTDTQYF
CDR3nt: TGTGCCAGCAACGTAGCGGCATCCACAGATACGCAGTATTTT
j_gene: TRBJ2-3
d_gene: .
abundance: .
v_gene: TRBV28

CDR3aa: CASMGGANTGELFF
CDR3nt: TGTGCCAGCATGGGCGGGGCGAACACCGGGGAGCTGTTTTTT
j_gene: TRBJ2-2
d_gene: .
abundance: .
v_gene: TRBV2

CDR3aa: CASSPMAAVVLEQYF
CDR3nt: TGTGCCAGCAGCCCCATGGCGGCAGTCGTGTTAGAGCAGTACTTC
j_gene: TRBJ2-7
d_gene: .
abundance: few
v_gene: TRBV7-3

CDR3aa: CASSTFGQGSSGANVLTF
CDR3nt: TGTGCCAGCAGCACTTTCGGACAGGGGAGCTCTGGGGCCAACGTCCTGACTTTC
j_gene: TRBJ2-6
d_gene: TRBD1
abundance: .
v_gene: TRBV11-2

CDR3aa: CASSLGGQGGYEQYF
CDR3nt: TGTGCCAGCAGCTTAGGCGGACAGGGGGGCTACGAGCAGTACTTC
j_gene: TRBJ2-7
d_gene: TRBD1
abundance: .
v_gene: TRBV11-3

CDR3aa: CASSPEGGVGYEQYF
CDR3nt: TGTGCCAGCAGCCCCGAGGGCGGGGTGGGGTACGAGCAGTACTTC
j_gene: TRBJ2-7
d_gene: .
abundance: .
v_gene: TRBV5-4

CDR3aa: CASSSSGSYEQYF
CDR3nt: TGTGCCAGCAGTTCTAGCGGGAGCTACGAGCAGTACTTC
j_gene: TRBJ2-7
d_gene: TRBD2
abundance: .
v_gene: TRBV27

CDR3aa: CATSFNEKLFF
CDR3nt: TGTGCCACCAGCTTCAATGAAAAACTGTTTTTT
j_gene: TRBJ1-4
d_gene: .
abundance: few
v_gene: TRBV24-1

CDR3aa: CASSLWSPAGDNYGYTF
CDR3nt: TGTGCCAGCAGTTTATGGTCTCCGGCAGGGGATAACTATGGCTACACCTTC
j_gene: TRBJ1-2
d_gene: .
abundance: .
v_gene: TRBV28

CDR3aa: CASSPGGGDEAFF
CDR3nt: TGTGCCAGCAGTCCCGGAGGGGGGGATGAAGCTTTCTTT
j_gene: TRBJ1-1
d_gene: .
abundance: .
v_gene: TRBV12-3/TRBV12-4

CDR3aa: CASSEGLVLYEQYF
CDR3nt: TGTGCCAGCAGTGAGGGGCTAGTTCTCTACGAGCAGTACTTC
j_gene: TRBJ2-7
d_gene: .
abundance: .
v_gene: TRBV6-1

CDR3aa: CASSYRGRAEETQYF
CDR3nt: TGTGCCAGCAGTTACCGCGGGAGGGCCGAAGAGACCCAGTACTTC
j_gene: TRBJ2-5
d_gene: TRBD2
abundance: .
v_gene: TRBV6-2/TRBV6-3

CDR3aa: CASSSDVVANQPQHF
CDR3nt: TGTGCCAGCAGTTCAGACGTAGTAGCAAATCAGCCCCAGCATTTT
j_gene: TRBJ1-5
d_gene: .
abundance: .
v_gene: TRBV28

CDR3aa: CASTAPGQLAKNIQYF
CDR3nt: TGTGCCAGTACCGCCCCCGGACAGCTAGCCAAAAACATTCAGTACTTC
j_gene: TRBJ2-4
d_gene: .
abundance: .
v_gene: TRBV19

CDR3aa: CASSQGGEGNTIYF
CDR3nt: TGTGCCAGCAGCCAAGGGGGGGAAGGAAACACCATATATTTT
j_gene: TRBJ1-3
d_gene: .
abundance: .
v_gene: TRBV4-2

CDR3aa: CASADPREAGNTIYF
CDR3nt: TGTGCCAGCGCAGACCCCCGGGAGGCTGGAAACACCATATATTTT
j_gene: TRBJ1-3
d_gene: .
abundance: .
v_gene: TRBV25-1

CDR3aa: CASSQGLAGGTPKLFF
CDR3nt: TGTGCCAGCAGCCAAGGACTAGCGGGAGGGACGCCGAAGCTGTTTTTT
j_gene: TRBJ2-2
d_gene: TRBD2
abundance: .
v_gene: TRBV3-1/TRBV3-2

CDR3aa: CSVETVSEAFF
CDR3nt: TGCAGCGTGGAGACAGTCTCTGAAGCTTTCTTT
j_gene: TRBJ1-1
d_gene: .
abundance: once
v_gene: TRBV29-1